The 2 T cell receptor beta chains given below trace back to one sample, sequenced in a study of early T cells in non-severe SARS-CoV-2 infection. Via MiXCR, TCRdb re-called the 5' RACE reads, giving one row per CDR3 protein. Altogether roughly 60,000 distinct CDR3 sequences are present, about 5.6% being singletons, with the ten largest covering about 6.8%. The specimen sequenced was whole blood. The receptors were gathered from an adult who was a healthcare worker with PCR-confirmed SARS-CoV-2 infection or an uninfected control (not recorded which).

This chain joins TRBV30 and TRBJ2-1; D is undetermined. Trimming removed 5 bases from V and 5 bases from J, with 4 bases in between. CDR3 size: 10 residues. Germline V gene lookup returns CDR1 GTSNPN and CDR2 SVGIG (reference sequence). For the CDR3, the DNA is TGTGCCTGGGGGGACAATGAGCAGTTCTTC. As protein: CAWGDNEQFF. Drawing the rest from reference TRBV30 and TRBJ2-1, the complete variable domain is SQTIHQWPATLVQPVGSPLSLECTVEGTSNPNLYWYRQAAGRGLQLLFYSVGIGQISSEVPQNLSASRPQDRQFILSSKKLLLSDSGFYLCAWGDNEQFFGPGTRLTVL.

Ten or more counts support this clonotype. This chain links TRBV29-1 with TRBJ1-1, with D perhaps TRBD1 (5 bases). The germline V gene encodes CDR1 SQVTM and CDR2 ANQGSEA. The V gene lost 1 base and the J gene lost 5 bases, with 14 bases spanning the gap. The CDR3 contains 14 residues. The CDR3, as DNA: TGCAGCGTTGAAGTAGCAGGGCTGGCGACTGAAGCTTTCTTT. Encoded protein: CSVEVAGLATEAFF. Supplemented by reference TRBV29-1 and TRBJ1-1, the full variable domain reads SAVISQKPSRDICQRGTSLTIQCQVDSQVTMMFWYRQQPGQSLTLIATANQGSEATYESGFVIDKFPISRPNLTFSTLTVSNMSPEDSSIYLCSVEVAGLATEAFFGQGTRLTVV.